A single sample is the source of the 8 T cell receptor beta chains below, sequenced in a study of T cells in Graves' hyperthyroidism and ophthalmopathy. It was RNA transcripts that yielded the amplified TCR beta CDR3 regions. First-round RT-PCR with HTBI primers amplified the TCR CDR3 region. MiXCR, applied by TCRdb to the multiplex PCR reads, yields one record per CDR3 protein. The table shows roughly 290,000 distinct CDR3 sequences, with over 15% occurring only once. Sequencing was done on a sample of blood. The receptors originated from a woman in her fifties or sixties with Graves' ophthalmopathy.

This clonotype was detected many times. The rearrangement links TRBV12-3 or TRBV12-4 to TRBJ1-1; the D gene is possibly TRBD1 (6 bases). Trimming cost V 6 bases and J 7 bases, with 12 bases left between them. This CDR3 is built from 12 residues. CDR3 residues: CASRFGQSEAFF. In nucleotides, the CDR3 is TGTGCCAGCAGGTTTGGACAGAGTGAAGCTTTCTTT.

This clonotype came up many times. The CDR3 sequence is CASSYQPPGRSFSTDTQYF. As DNA, the CDR3 is TGTGCCAGCAGTTACCAACCTCCGGGACGGAGCTTCAGCACAGATACGCAGTATTTT. This chain uses TRBV6-2 or TRBV6-3 with TRBJ2-3; D could derive from TRBD1 or TRBD2 (5 bases each). V was pared by 2 bases and J by 0 bases, with 21 bases between. CDR3 length: 19 residues. The V gene's germline CDR1 is MNHEY and CDR2 SVGEGT.

This chain connects TRBV11-1 to TRBJ2-1; TRBD1 matches at 7 bases. CDR3 length: 15 residues. Germline V CDR1 and CDR2: SGHAT, FQDESV (reference sequence). With 4 bases clipped from V and 4 bases from J, the junction kept 7 bases outside the gene matches. The CDR3 bases are TGTGCCAGCAGCTCGCAGGGGGTTGGGTACAATGAGCAGTTCTTC. It codes for CASSSQGVGYNEQFF. Looking up the rest from reference TRBV11-1 and TRBJ2-1 gives the full variable domain: EAEVAQSPRYKITEKSQAVAFWCDPISGHATLYWYRQILGQGPELLVQFQDESVVDDSQLPKDRFSAERLKGVDSTLKIQPAELGDSAMYLCASSSQGVGYNEQFFGPGTRLTVL.

On this clonotype: This may stem from a read error, because a much larger clone lies one nucleotide away. The V and J genes are TRBV27 and TRBJ2-2, with D perhaps TRBD1 (7 bases). The V gene's germline CDR1 is MNHEY and CDR2 SMNVEV (reference sequence). V gave up 9 bases and J gave up 6 bases, with 17 bases separating them. This CDR3 is 14 amino acids long. This CDR3 is CARQTGTGSGELFF. CDR3 in DNA: TGTGCCAGGCAGACAGGGACTGGCTCCGGGGAGCTGTTTTTT.

This clonotype was counted at least ten times. The rearrangement links TRBV10-3 to TRBJ2-5; D might be TRBD1 (6 bases). Trimming cost V 7 bases and J 1 base, with 10 bases left between them. This CDR3 is built from 13 residues. The germline gives CDR1 ENHRY, CDR2 SYGVKD. The CDR3 coding sequence is TGTGCCATCATCCAACAGGGCCAAGAGACCCAGTACTTC. This codes for CAIIQQGQETQYF.

This clonotype was recorded many times. At one of its ends the junction is not consistent with the germline gene, which may arise from a read error. The V and J genes are TRBV5-1 and TRBJ2-7; 10 nucleotides align to TRBD1. Germline CDR1 and CDR2: SGHRS and YFSETQ. CDR3 length: 14 amino acids. The CDR3 spells CASSSRDRGYEQYF. Written as DNA, the CDR3 is TGTGCCAGCAGCTCAAGGGACAGGGGTTACGAGCAGTACTTC.

This clonotype was picked up a small number of times. The rearrangement uses TRBV14 and TRBJ2-5, with TRBD2 as a possible D gene (5 bases). Trimming cost V 4 bases and J 7 bases, with 10 bases left between them. The CDR3 is 12 residues long. Germline CDR1 and CDR2: SGHDN and FVKESK. Here the CDR3 reads CASSPSGRTQYF. The DNA of the CDR3 is TGTGCCAGCAGCCCCAGCGGTCGGACCCAGTACTTC.

Remarks on this clonotype: Relative to the germline gene, one junction end is altered; a read error may explain this. The chain combines TRBV11-2 with TRBJ2-3, with D possibly being TRBD1 or TRBD2 (5 bases each). Germline V gene lookup returns CDR1 SGHAT and CDR2 FQNNGV. This CDR3 is 13 amino acids long. CDR3 loop: CANSLGDGDTQYF. The DNA of the CDR3 is TGTGCCAACAGCCTCGGGGACGGGGATACGCAGTATTTT.